What follows are 15 T cell receptor beta chains derived from one specimen sequenced in a study of shared clonotypes between healthy human individuals. Using immunoSEQ multiplex PCR, the repertoire was profiled, and TCRdb retains in-frame clones only, with some absent. The sample shows 2.3 million or so clones, 90% to 95% of them seen only once. Sequencing input: naive CD4+ T cells from PBMCs. The subset was: CD45RA+ positively selected. These TCRs come from a man between 18 and 35 years old in good health. Some clones in this sample may be carry-over from other donors' samples.

The chain links TRBV11-3 to TRBJ2-2; 9 nucleotides line up with TRBD1. V gave up 2 bases and J gave up 5 bases; unmatched junction bases: 9. The CDR3 totals 17 residues. Germline assignment: CDR1 SGHNT and CDR2 YENEEA. This chain's CDR3 is CASSLPPGTGKTGELFF. The CDR3 nucleotides are TGTGCCAGCAGCTTACCGCCCGGGACAGGGAAGACCGGGGAGCTGTTTTTT.

This clone occurred once. The rearrangement joins TRBV7-9 to TRBJ2-2; D call uncertain. Trimming removed 6 bases from V and 0 bases from J, with 11 bases in between. The germline gives CDR1 SEHNR, CDR2 FQNEAQ (reference sequence). This CDR3 spans 15 amino acids. The CDR3 sequence: CASSLMSSNTGELFF. The CDR3 DNA reads TGTGCCAGCAGTCTAATGTCCTCGAACACCGGGGAGCTGTTTTTT.

In its sample, this clone was seen once. The V call is TRBV4-2, the J call TRBJ2-3; 8 bases align to TRBD2. J gave up 5 bases and V 1 base, and 8 bases lay outside the gene matches. Germline CDR1 is LGHNA and CDR2 is YNFKEQ. CDR3 length: 16 amino acids. The CDR3 DNA follows: TGTGCCAGCAGCCAAGTCTACGGGAGGGCCATAGATACGCAGTATTTT. Its protein is CASSQVYGRAIDTQYF.

This clone was seen a few times. The chain joins TRBV29-1 to TRBJ1-1; the D is unclear. Per the germline V gene, CDR1 is SQVTM and CDR2 is ANQGSEA. V gave up 1 base and J gave up 9 bases, with 21 bases separating them. CDR3 size: 15 residues. The CDR3 region is CSVEGPYSGPGKAFF. The CDR3 bases are TGCAGCGTTGAAGGTCCTTACTCCGGGCCTGGAAAAGCTTTCTTT. Supplemented by reference TRBV29-1 and TRBJ1-1, the full variable domain reads SAVISQKPSRDICQRGTSLTIQCQVDSQVTMMFWYRQQPGQSLTLIATANQGSEATYESGFVIDKFPISRPNLTFSTLTVSNMSPEDSSIYLCSVEGPYSGPGKAFFGQGTRLTVV.

V is TRBV15 and J is TRBJ2-1; tentatively, D is TRBD1 or TRBD2 (6 bases each). Trimming removed 0 bases from V and 12 bases from J, with 12 bases in between. CDR3 size: 13 residues. Germline lookup yields CDR1 LNHNV and CDR2 YYDKDF (reference sequence). The CDR3 here is CATSRDRGARQFF. In DNA form, the CDR3 reads TGTGCCACCAGCAGAGATAGGGGGGCTCGGCAGTTCTTC.

This clone was seen a single time. This sample includes further DNA sequences coding for the same CDR3. The rearrangement joins TRBV6-1 to TRBJ1-4; 9 positions match TRBD1. The germline V gene has CDR1 MNHNS and CDR2 SASEGT. The trim removed 6 bases at V and 7 bases at J, leaving 6 bases unmatched. This CDR3 region has 14 residues. The CDR3 loop reads CASSPGQGGEKLFF. Here the CDR3 DNA reads TGTGCCAGCAGCCCGGGACAGGGAGGTGAAAAACTGTTTTTT.

The chain is built from TRBV6-1 and TRBJ1-1; 11 positions agree with TRBD1. The CDR3 has 15 amino acids. The germline gives CDR1 MNHNS, CDR2 SASEGT. J lost 4 bases, V lost 7 bases, and 8 bases had no gene match. CDR3 loop: CASISRTGGPTEAFF. CDR3 coding DNA: TGTGCCAGCATTAGTAGGACAGGGGGCCCCACTGAAGCTTTCTTT.

This chain uses TRBV18 with TRBJ2-7; 7 bases are shared with TRBD2. Per germline, CDR1 KGHSH and CDR2 LQKENI. Trimming removed 3 bases from V and 7 bases from J; junction bases left unmatched: 6. CDR3 length: 13 amino acids. The CDR3 loop reads CASSPNQGGEQYF. In nucleotides, the CDR3 is TGTGCCAGCTCACCGAACCAGGGAGGGGAGCAGTACTTC.

Points on this clone: One end of the junction varies from germline; a read error may be responsible. V gene TRBV28 combines with J gene TRBJ1-2, with D possibly TRBD1 on 6 matching bases. Germline V gene sequence: CDR1 MDHEN, CDR2 SYDVKM. The CDR3 runs 14 residues. CDR3 sequence reads: CVSSFGQSNYGYTF. In DNA form, the CDR3 reads TGTGTCAGCAGTTTCGGACAGTCTAACTATGGCTACACCTTC.

V and J are TRBV7-3 and TRBJ1-2, with 8 bases aligning to TRBD1. Trimming at V came to 0 bases and at J to 8 bases, leaving 2 bases not matched to a gene. The CDR3 is 13 residues long. Germline CDR1 SGHTA, CDR2 FQGTGA. In DNA form, the CDR3 reads TGTGCCAGCAGCTTAACGACAGGGGTGGGCTACACCTTC. It specifies CASSLTTGVGYTF.

This clone was observed a single time. The V call is TRBV6-5, the J call TRBJ1-2; D uncertain. V lost 0 bases to trimming and J lost 2 bases, with 10 bases between them. CDR3 length equals 15 residues. Per germline, CDR1 MNHEY and CDR2 SVGAGI. CDR3 region: CASSYSMETNYGYTF. DNA of the CDR3: TGTGCCAGCAGTTACTCGATGGAGACCAACTATGGCTACACCTTC.

CDR3 nucleotide sequence: TGTGCCAGCAGCCGCCCGCAGGGTAACAGGGATACGCAGTATTTT. It specifies CASSRPQGNRDTQYF. The chain recombines TRBV27 with TRBJ2-3, with D tentatively TRBD1 (5 bases). This CDR3 spans 15 amino acids. CDR1 is MNHEY and CDR2 is SMNVEV in the germline V gene (reference sequence). V gave up 6 bases and J gave up 6 bases, with 19 bases separating them.

The chain carries TRBV29-1 and TRBJ2-1, with 8 bases that match TRBD1. The CDR3 has 13 residues. V dropped 8 bases and J dropped 9; count of bases not matched to a gene: 12. The germline V gene has CDR1 SQVTM and CDR2 ANQGSEA. CDR3 amino acids: CSTRDRSVSEQFF. In DNA, the CDR3 is TGCAGCACCCGGGACAGGTCGGTGAGTGAGCAGTTCTTC.

The gene calls are TRBV4-1 and TRBJ2-5; D may be TRBD2 (7 bases). The germline V gene encodes CDR1 MGHRA and CDR2 YSYEKL. The CDR3 has 16 amino acids. The ends were cut back, 1 base at V and 5 bases at J, with 17 bases in the middle. In DNA form, the CDR3 reads TGCGCCAGCAGCCAAGGGTCGGGGGGCGGATGGGAGACCCAGTACTTC. This gives the protein CASSQGSGGGWETQYF.

The chain links TRBV5-1 to TRBJ2-2; D is perhaps TRBD2 (6 bases). Germline V gives CDR1 SGHRS, CDR2 YFSETQ. Trimming shortened V by 0 bases and J by 6 bases, and 12 bases separated the two germline ends. The CDR3 has 15 amino acids. The CDR3 sequence is CASSLAAGIAGELFF. The CDR3 nucleotides read TGCGCCAGCAGCTTGGCCGCGGGAATCGCCGGGGAGCTGTTTTTT.